This T cell receptor beta chain comes out of a study of persistence of HIV-infected CD4 T cells. General study results and limits: Bulk TCR data could not be restricted to HIV-1-infected CMV-responding cells. Antigen-responding cells were enriched for degenerate expanded CDR3beta sequences.

Deletions cut 6 bases from V and 10 bases from J, with 16 bases between. The CDR3 covers 14 residues. Per germline, CDR1 MNHEY and CDR2 SMNVEV (reference sequence). Sequencing used immunoSEQ version 4 in survey mode. Each sample used up to 1 ug genomic DNA diluted to approximately 9.2 ng/uL. This table comes from immunoSEQ multiplex PCR, and its TCRdb copy is limited to in-frame clones, with some not included. This sample yields approximately 20,000 clones, of which roughly 74% are seen a single time; under 8% belongs to the top ten. This clone has only a few counts. Antigen unknown. Cells were stimulated with CMV-infected fibroblast lysates at about 9.4 ug/mL. CD4+ T cells upregulating both CD40 ligand and CD69 were sorted as responding cells.

The chain has TRBV27 and TRBJ1-6, with TRBD1 as a possible D gene (6 bases). This TCR came from an adult man with HIV who was CMV-seropositive. The sequencing here drew on CD4+ T cells sorted from PBMCs after approximately 19-hour stimulation, taken from a patient who received antiretroviral therapy. CDR3 protein: CASSPRGEKSPLHF. CDR3 DNA: TGTGCCAGCAGCCCTAGGGGGGAGAAATCACCCCTCCACTTT.